Below, 22 T cell receptor beta chains from the same sample are listed, as sequenced in a study of cytomegalovirus exposure and HLA in healthy donors. A multiplex PCR was run with 60 Vbeta primers and 13 Jbeta primers. Measured with immunoSEQ multiplex PCR; TCRdb has only the in-frame clones, and not every one. Here the sample spans 200,000 to 250,000 clones, 70% to 80% being singletons. Specimen: PBMCs. The receptors originated from a woman aged 30 to 39 in good health and CMV-seronegative.

The rearrangement uses TRBV7-9 and TRBJ2-7, with D maybe TRBD2 (7 bases). The CDR3 contains 14 residues. The V end lost 5 bases, the J end lost 3 bases, and 14 bases lay between the germline ends. Germline V gives CDR1 SEHNR, CDR2 FQNEAQ (reference sequence). The CDR3 is CASSEGGRGYEQYF. CDR3 coding DNA: TGTGCCAGCAGCGAGGGGGGGAGAGGCTACGAGCAGTACTTC.

The rearrangement links TRBV15 to TRBJ2-5, with 7 positions matching TRBD1. CDR3 length equals 14 residues. Germline trimming cut 6 bases from V and 7 bases from J; bases unmatched to any gene: 11. Germline CDR1 and CDR2: LNHNV and YYDKDF (reference sequence). The CDR3 here is CATSPDRVAWTQYF. The CDR3 DNA reads as TGTGCCACCAGTCCCGACAGGGTCGCGTGGACCCAGTACTTC.

The chain combines TRBV30 with TRBJ2-1, with D possibly being TRBD2 (7 bases). Trimming removed 4 bases at V and 6 bases at J, with 19 bases between. The V gene's germline CDR1 is GTSNPN and CDR2 SVGIG (reference sequence). The CDR3 sequence is 15 residues long. The CDR3 DNA reads as TGTGCCTGGAATTGGGGGGGCTCATCGAGCAATGAGCAGTTCTTC. Residues: CAWNWGGSSSNEQFF.

The chain employs TRBV18 and TRBJ1-6, with D unresolved. Trimming shortened V by 0 bases and J by 3 bases, and 9 bases separated the two germline ends. CDR1 is KGHSH, CDR2 LQKENI, per germline. The CDR3 totals 16 residues. The CDR3 sequence is CASSPPSRGYNSPLHF. CDR3 nucleotides: TGTGCCAGCTCACCACCGTCGAGAGGCTATAATTCACCCCTCCACTTT.

This clone was seen only once. The V gene is TRBV5-6, the J gene TRBJ1-2; a possible D gene is TRBD1 (6 bases). Germline V gives CDR1 SGHDT, CDR2 YYEEEE. The CDR3 is 16 residues long. Deletions cut 5 bases from V and 1 base from J, with 18 bases between. The DNA of the CDR3 is TGTGCCAGCAGTCTTCTCGGGGGGGCGTTTAACTATGGCTACACCTTC. Translation: CASSLLGGAFNYGYTF.

This clone occurred once. The chain is built from TRBV7-9 and TRBJ2-7; perhaps TRBD2 as D (7 bases). This CDR3 has 13 residues. Germline V gene lookup returns CDR1 SEHNR and CDR2 FQNEAQ (reference sequence). The CDR3 DNA is TGTTCCATCTTAGGGGGGGATGGGGACGAGCAGTACTTC. Encoded protein: CSILGGDGDEQYF.

The V gene is TRBV5-8, the J gene TRBJ1-1; TRBD1 is a possible D gene (5 bases). The CDR3 has 13 amino acids. Germline V gene data show CDR1 as SGHTS and CDR2 as YDEGEE. The germline V and J ends were trimmed by 2 bases and 7 bases, with 12 bases remaining between them. The CDR3 here is CASSFRVYGEAFF. DNA of the CDR3: TGTGCCAGCAGCTTCAGGGTGTACGGTGAAGCTTTCTTT.

The chain joins TRBV6-5 to TRBJ2-5; tentatively, D is TRBD2 (5 bases). The germline CDR1 and CDR2 sequences are MNHEY and SVGAGI. Trimming took 3 bases from V and 5 from J, leaving 10 bases between them. The CDR3 has 13 residues. The CDR3 nucleotides are TGTGCCAGCAGTTATTTCTCGGGGGAGACCCAGTACTTC. As protein: CASSYFSGETQYF.

This chain uses TRBV5-4 with TRBJ2-7; D gene ambiguous. The CDR3 is 12 residues long. Germline V gene sequence: CDR1 SGHNT, CDR2 YYREEE (reference sequence). V was cut by 1 base and J by 7 bases, with 9 bases left in between. The CDR3 reads CASSLRPVEQYF. DNA of the CDR3: TGTGCCAGCAGCTTGCGCCCGGTAGAGCAGTACTTC.

This chain uses TRBV6-5 with TRBJ1-6; D unresolved. This CDR3 spans 13 amino acids. V was shortened by 5 bases and J by 10 bases, with 12 bases between the two germline ends. CDR1 and CDR2 (germline): MNHEY, SVGAGI. In DNA form, the CDR3 reads TGTGCCAGCAGTGAAGTAGCGAGATCACCCCTCCACTTT. Amino acids: CASSEVARSPLHF.

The chain carries TRBV27 and TRBJ2-7, with 7 bases lining up with TRBD1. The junction had 7 bases not matched to a gene; V was cut back by 2 bases and J by 0 bases. The germline V gene has CDR1 MNHEY and CDR2 SMNVEV (reference sequence). The CDR3 loop spans 16 amino acids. The CDR3 protein is CASSLLGDRISYEQYF. The CDR3 region has the DNA TGTGCCAGCAGTTTACTGGGGGACAGAATCTCCTACGAGCAGTACTTC.

V is TRBV4-1 and J is TRBJ2-1, with no clear D. Germline CDR1 is MGHRA and CDR2 is YSYEKL. Trimming took off 0 bases at V and 12 bases at J, with 9 bases between the two ends. The CDR3 is 12 residues long. Here the CDR3 reads CASSQDLGAQFF. The CDR3 bases are TGCGCCAGCAGCCAAGATTTAGGAGCGCAGTTCTTC.

The rearrangement uses TRBV27 and TRBJ2-3; a weak D match, TRBD1 (5 bases). Trimming shortened V by 2 bases and J by 5 bases, and 14 bases separated the two germline ends. Germline V gene lookup returns CDR1 MNHEY and CDR2 SMNVEV (reference sequence). The CDR3 covers 15 residues. CDR3 bases: TGTGCCAGCAGTTTAAGGGGCACATTTGTAGATACGCAGTATTTT. The encoded protein is CASSLRGTFVDTQYF.

This sequence joins TRBV19 and TRBJ1-5; possible D gene TRBD1, 5 bases. The CDR3 consists of 15 residues. Germline lookup yields CDR1 LNHDA and CDR2 SQIVND (reference sequence). Trimming removed 9 bases from V and 3 bases from J, with 18 bases in between. The CDR3 bases are TGTGCCAGCTCGCTAAGGACAATTGACAATCAGCCCCAGCATTTT. Its translation: CASSLRTIDNQPQHF.

This clone has only a few counts. The chain carries TRBV5-1 and TRBJ2-2; no firm D call. The CDR3 is made up of 16 amino acids. Germline CDR1 SGHRS, CDR2 YFSETQ. V was shortened by 1 base and J by 1 base, with 11 bases between the two germline ends. The CDR3 DNA sequence: TGCGCCAGCAGCTTGTGGGCAGAGAAGAACACCGGGGAGCTGTTTTTT. Its protein product is CASSLWAEKNTGELFF.

The V call is TRBV19, the J call TRBJ2-1; D may be TRBD2 (6 bases). V dropped 9 bases and J dropped 1 base, with 10 bases sitting between them. The CDR3 is 13 amino acids. Germline values: CDR1 LNHDA, CDR2 SQIVND (reference sequence). CDR3 sequence (DNA): TGTGCCAGCGGGAGCGGGTCCTACAATGAGCAGTTCTTC. This encodes CASGSGSYNEQFF.

In its sample, this clone was seen a few times. This CDR3 reads CASSRDRDLPYGYTF. In nucleotides, the CDR3 is TGCGCCAGCAGCCGGGACAGGGACCTCCCCTATGGCTACACCTTC. V usage is TRBV5-1 and J usage is TRBJ1-2, with 9 bases matching TRBD1. With 4 bases clipped from V and 4 bases from J, the junction kept 8 bases outside the gene matches. CDR3 length: 15 residues. Germline V gene sequence: CDR1 SGHRS, CDR2 YFSETQ.

The chain couples TRBV7-9 to TRBJ1-5; no firm D call. V lost 3 bases to trimming and J lost 5 bases, with 8 bases between them. This CDR3 is built from 13 residues. Germline V gene sequence: CDR1 SEHNR, CDR2 FQNEAQ (reference sequence). The CDR3: CASSLEVDQPQHF. Here the CDR3 DNA reads TGTGCCAGCAGCTTGGAGGTGGATCAGCCCCAGCATTTT.

V gene TRBV10-1 combines with J gene TRBJ2-2; weak D call: TRBD1 (5 bases). Germline CDR1 is WNHNN and CDR2 is SYGVQD (reference sequence). Trimming cost V 4 bases and J 4 bases, with 7 bases left between them. The CDR3 is 13 amino acids. The CDR3 sequence is CASSVTVTGELFF. The CDR3 DNA is TGCGCCAGCAGTGTGACAGTCACCGGGGAGCTGTTTTTT.

This clone has just a few counts. The CDR3 DNA sequence: TGTGCCAGCAGCAGAGGGCAGGAAAATCAGCCCCAGCATTTT. It encodes CASSRGQENQPQHF. The chain joins TRBV9 to TRBJ1-5; D gene ambiguous. The CDR3 length is 14 residues. V was shortened by 4 bases and J by 4 bases, with 12 bases between the two germline ends. Germline V gene sequence: CDR1 SGDLS, CDR2 YYNGEE. The whole variable domain, filled in from reference TRBV9 and TRBJ1-5, reads DSGVTQTPKHLITATGQRVTLRCSPRSGDLSVYWYQQSLDQGLQFLIQYYNGEERAKGNILERFSAQQFPDLHSELNLSSLELGDSALYFCASSRGQENQPQHFGDGTRLSIL.

The CDR3 here is CASSFGTSGSRETQYF. The CDR3 DNA follows: TGTGCCAGCAGCTTCGGGACTAGCGGGAGCAGAGAGACCCAGTACTTC. V and J are TRBV11-2 and TRBJ2-5; 14 bases are shared with TRBD2. CDR1 and CDR2 from the germline V gene are SGHAT and FQNNGV. With V trimmed by 3 bases and J by 4 bases, 4 bases remained unmatched. This CDR3 comprises 16 residues.

CDR3 protein: CATSRSRGTEAFF. The CDR3 coding sequence is TGTGCCACCAGCAGATCGAGGGGGACTGAAGCTTTCTTT. The chain combines TRBV15 with TRBJ1-1, with D possibly TRBD1 on 6 matching bases. Germline values: CDR1 LNHNV, CDR2 YYDKDF (reference sequence). The CDR3 contains 13 residues. The V end lost 2 bases, the J end lost 5 bases, and 9 bases lay between the germline ends.